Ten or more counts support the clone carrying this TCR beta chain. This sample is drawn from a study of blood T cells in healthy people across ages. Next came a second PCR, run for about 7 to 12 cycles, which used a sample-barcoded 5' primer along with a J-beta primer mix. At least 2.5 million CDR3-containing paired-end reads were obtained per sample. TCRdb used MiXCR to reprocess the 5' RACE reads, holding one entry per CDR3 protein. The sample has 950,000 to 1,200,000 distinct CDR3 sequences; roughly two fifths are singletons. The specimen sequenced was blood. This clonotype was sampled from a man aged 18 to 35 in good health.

The CDR3 region is CSARDRDPMPDSPLHF. In DNA form, the CDR3 reads TGCAGTGCTAGAGACAGAGACCCGATGCCTGATTCACCCCTCCACTTT. V is TRBV20-1 and J is TRBJ1-6; the D is unclear. The CDR3 is 16 residues long. Trimming removed 0 bases from V and 8 bases from J, with 17 bases in between. The germline V gene has CDR1 DFQATT and CDR2 SNEGSKA (reference sequence).